Each of the 5 T cell receptor beta chains below was sequenced from the same sample in a study of T-cell memory formation after mild COVID-19. TCRdb used MiXCR to reprocess the 5' RACE reads, holding one entry per CDR3 protein. The table records around 470,000 distinct CDR3 sequences, roughly 20% of them present only once. Input material: PBMCs or a T cell subset sorted from them (not recorded which). The origin of the receptors is an adult woman who had mild COVID-19 (a few samples of this study predate the infection). Cell type and time point are not known.

The rearrangement uses TRBV5-1 and TRBJ1-1; 8 bases line up with TRBD1. The CDR3 sequence is 16 residues long. With V trimmed by 4 bases and J by 0 bases, 8 bases remained unmatched. Germline V gene sequence: CDR1 SGHRS, CDR2 YFSETQ. In nucleotides, the CDR3 is TGCGCCAGCAGCCTAGGACAGGGAGGCCTGAACACTGAAGCTTTCTTT. It codes for CASSLGQGGLNTEAFF.

This rearrangement joins TRBV20-1 to TRBJ1-2; 7 bases are shared with TRBD1. Germline loops: CDR1 DFQATT, CDR2 SNEGSKA (reference sequence). Germline trimming cut 6 bases from V and 7 bases from J; bases unmatched to any gene: 5. The CDR3 is 11 amino acids. CDR3 sequence (DNA): TGCAGTGCCAGGGGGGCAGGTGGCTACACCTTC. Protein product: CSARGAGGYTF.

This clonotype has a handful of counts. The chain couples TRBV20-1 to TRBJ2-3; 11 nucleotides agree with TRBD2. The germline V gene encodes CDR1 DFQATT and CDR2 SNEGSKA (reference sequence). The CDR3 has 15 amino acids. The J segment lost 3 bases and the V segment lost 6 bases, leaving 8 bases of the junction unmatched. The chain's CDR3 is CSAHIAGGPTDTQYF. The CDR3 DNA is TGCAGTGCACATATAGCGGGGGGGCCGACAGATACGCAGTATTTT.

CDR3 in DNA: TGTGCCACCAGTGATACCAGGGGGGCCAGCACAGATACGCAGTATTTT. Protein: CATSDTRGASTDTQYF. The chain joins TRBV24-1 to TRBJ2-3; D may be TRBD1 (7 bases). Trimming cost V 3 bases and J 0 bases, with 12 bases left between them. The CDR3 consists of 16 residues. In germline, CDR1 is KGHDR, CDR2 SFDVKD.

The genes are TRBV29-1 and TRBJ2-3; TRBD1 might be the D (6 bases). CDR3 length: 13 residues. The V end lost 3 bases, the J end lost 5 bases, and 12 bases lay between the germline ends. Germline CDR1 SQVTM, CDR2 ANQGSEA. The DNA of the CDR3 is TGCAGCGTTGATTTCGCAGGGGTAGATACGCAGTATTTT. It specifies CSVDFAGVDTQYF.